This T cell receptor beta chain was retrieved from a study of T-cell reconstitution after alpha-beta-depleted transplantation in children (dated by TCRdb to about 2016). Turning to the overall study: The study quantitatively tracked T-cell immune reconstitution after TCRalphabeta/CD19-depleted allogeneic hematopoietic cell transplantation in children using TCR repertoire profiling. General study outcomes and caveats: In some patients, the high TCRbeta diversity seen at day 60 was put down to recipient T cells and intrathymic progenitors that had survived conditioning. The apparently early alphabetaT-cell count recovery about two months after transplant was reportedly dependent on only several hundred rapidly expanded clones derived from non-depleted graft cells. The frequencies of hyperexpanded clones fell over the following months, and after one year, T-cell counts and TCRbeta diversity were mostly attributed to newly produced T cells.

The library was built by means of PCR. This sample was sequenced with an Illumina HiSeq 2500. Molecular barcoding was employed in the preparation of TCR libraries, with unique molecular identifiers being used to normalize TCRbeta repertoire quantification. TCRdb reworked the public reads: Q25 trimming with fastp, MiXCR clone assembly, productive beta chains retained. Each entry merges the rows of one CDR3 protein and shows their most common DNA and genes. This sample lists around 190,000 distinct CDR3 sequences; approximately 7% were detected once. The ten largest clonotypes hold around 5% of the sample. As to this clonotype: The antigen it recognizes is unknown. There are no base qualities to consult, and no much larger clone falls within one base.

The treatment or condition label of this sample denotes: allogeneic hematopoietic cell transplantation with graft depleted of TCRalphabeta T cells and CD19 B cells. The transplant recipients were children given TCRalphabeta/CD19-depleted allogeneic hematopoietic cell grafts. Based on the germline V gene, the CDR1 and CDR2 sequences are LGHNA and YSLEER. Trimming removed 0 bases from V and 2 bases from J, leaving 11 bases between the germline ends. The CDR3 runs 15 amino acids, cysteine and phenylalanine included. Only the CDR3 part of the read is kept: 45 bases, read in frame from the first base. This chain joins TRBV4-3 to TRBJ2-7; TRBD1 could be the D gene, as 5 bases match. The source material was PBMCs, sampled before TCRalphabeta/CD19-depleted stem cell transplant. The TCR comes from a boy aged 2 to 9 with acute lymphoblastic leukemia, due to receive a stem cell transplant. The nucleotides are TGCGCCAGCAGCCAAGAATTCGGACACCCCTACGAGCAGTACTTC. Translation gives CASSQEFGHPYEQYF.